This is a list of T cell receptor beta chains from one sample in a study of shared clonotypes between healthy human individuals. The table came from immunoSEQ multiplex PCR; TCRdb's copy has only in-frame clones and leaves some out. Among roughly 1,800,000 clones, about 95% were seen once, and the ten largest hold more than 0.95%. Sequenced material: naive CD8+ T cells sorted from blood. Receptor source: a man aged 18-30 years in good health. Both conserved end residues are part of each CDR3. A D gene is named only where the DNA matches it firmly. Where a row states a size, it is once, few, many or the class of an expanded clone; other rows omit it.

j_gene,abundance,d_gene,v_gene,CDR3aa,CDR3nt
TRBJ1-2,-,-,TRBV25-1,CASSEWYGYTF,TGTGCCAGCAGTGAATGGTATGGCTACACCTTC
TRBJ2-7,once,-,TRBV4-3,CASSQEARQDPPYEQYF,TGCGCCAGCAGCCAAGAAGCCCGGCAGGACCCTCCCTACGAGCAGTACTTC
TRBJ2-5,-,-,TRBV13,CASSPTSKETQYF,TGTGCCAGCAGCCCGACTAGTAAGGAGACCCAGTACTTC
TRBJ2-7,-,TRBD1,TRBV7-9,CASSLGGDRVYF,TGTGCCAGCAGCTTAGGTGGGGACAGGGTCTACTTC
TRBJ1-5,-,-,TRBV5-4,CASSLGPGDNQPQHF,TGTGCCAGCAGCTTGGGCCCAGGGGACAATCAGCCCCAGCATTTT
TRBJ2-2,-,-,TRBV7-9,CASRLGTGELFF,TGTGCCAGCAGGTTAGGCACCGGGGAGCTGTTTTTT
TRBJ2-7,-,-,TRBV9,CASSVAGGPYEQYF,TGTGCCAGCAGCGTAGCGGGGGGCCCCTACGAGCAGTACTTC
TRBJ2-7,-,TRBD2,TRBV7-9,CASSPLAGVSYEQYF,TGTGCCAGCAGCCCACTAGCGGGAGTTTCGTACGAGCAGTACTTC
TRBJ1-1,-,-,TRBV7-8,CASSLGRNTEAFF,TGTGCCAGCAGCTTAGGGAGAAACACTGAAGCTTTCTTT
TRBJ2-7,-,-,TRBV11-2,CASSLPTGEENSYEQYF,TGTGCCAGCAGCTTACCCACAGGGGAGGAAAACTCCTACGAGCAGTACTTC
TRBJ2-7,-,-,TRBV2,CASTPPVGREQYF,TGTGCCAGCACCCCACCAGTTGGGCGCGAGCAGTACTTC
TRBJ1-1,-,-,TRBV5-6,CASSLMGNTEAFF,TGTGCCAGCAGCTTGATGGGGAACACTGAAGCTTTCTTT
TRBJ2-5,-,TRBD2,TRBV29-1,CSVGTSGYQETQYF,TGCAGCGTTGGGACTAGCGGGTACCAAGAGACCCAGTACTTC
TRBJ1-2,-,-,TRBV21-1,CASSKGFGESRANYGYTF,TGTGCCAGCAGCAAAGGATTCGGGGAATCTAGAGCTAACTATGGCTACACCTTC
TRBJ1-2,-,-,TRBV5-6,CASSFLPEQDYGYTF,TGTGCCAGCAGCTTTCTACCCGAGCAAGACTATGGCTACACCTTC
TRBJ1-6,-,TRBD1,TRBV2,CASSDETGANSPLHF,TGTGCCAGCAGTGACGAGACAGGGGCCAATTCACCCCTCCACTTT